These 23 T cell receptor beta chains share one sample of origin, sequenced in a study of T cell repertoires and leukemia-associated antigens. These receptors have no known antigen. TCRdb analysed the 5' RACE reads with MiXCR anew, one entry per CDR3 protein. The sample consists of 7,500 to 10,000 distinct CDR3 sequences, approximately 40% of them appearing once. The sample was CD3+ T cells sorted from blood and cultured. These receptors were taken from a female donor in good health.

The J gene is TRBJ2-1, the V gene TRBV27, with 11 nucleotides matching TRBD2. CDR1 is MNHEY and CDR2 is SMNVEV in the germline V gene (reference sequence). The J segment lost 9 bases and the V segment lost 5 bases, leaving 12 bases of the junction unmatched. The CDR3 spans 16 residues. CDR3 protein: CASSQRTSGSGSEQFF. CDR3 nucleotides: TGTGCCAGCAGTCAACGCACTAGCGGGAGCGGGAGTGAGCAGTTCTTC.

The gene calls are TRBV5-6 and TRBJ2-2, with D possibly TRBD2 on 5 matching bases. V gave up 0 bases and J gave up 4 bases, with 10 bases separating them. Germline V gene data show CDR1 as SGHDT and CDR2 as YYEEEE. This CDR3 is built from 15 residues. The CDR3 nucleotides are TGTGCCAGCAGCTTGGGGCTGGGAGTCACCGGGGAGCTGTTTTTT. As protein: CASSLGLGVTGELFF.

This clonotype was detected many times. J is TRBJ1-1 and V is TRBV7-4; D is unclear. The ends were cut back, 1 base at V and 1 base at J, with 7 bases in the middle. Germline V gives CDR1 SGHVT, CDR2 SQSDAQ. The CDR3 extends over 14 amino acids. CDR3 residues: CASSLGGTNTEAFF. For the CDR3, the DNA is TGTGCCAGCAGCTTAGGGGGAACGAACACTGAAGCTTTCTTT.

This clonotype was recorded many times. V usage is TRBV9 and J usage is TRBJ1-1; D may be TRBD1 (5 bases). Germline assignment: CDR1 SGDLS and CDR2 YYNGEE. V shed 0 bases and J shed 1 base, with 16 bases lying between them. The CDR3 sequence is 17 residues long. The CDR3 nucleotides read TGTGCCAGCAGCGTAGCAACCCGGGCCGGACAGAACACTGAAGCTTTCTTT. Its protein product is CASSVATRAGQNTEAFF.

The chain has TRBV24-1 and TRBJ2-5; possible D gene TRBD2, 6 bases. Deletions cut 3 bases from V and 2 bases from J, with 12 bases between. From germline, CDR1 is KGHDR and CDR2 SFDVKD. This CDR3 has 15 amino acids. The CDR3 DNA sequence: TGTGCCACCAGTGATACCCGACTAGGACAAGAGACCCAGTACTTC. Translating it yields CATSDTRLGQETQYF.

Note on this clonotype: This may stem from a read error, because a much larger clone lies one nucleotide away. The V and J genes are TRBV13 and TRBJ1-5, with TRBD1 identical over 7 bases. Germline lookup yields CDR1 PRHDT and CDR2 FYEKMQ (reference sequence). The CDR3 contains 14 residues. The chain's CDR3 is CAGSLRQGGQPQHF. For the CDR3, the DNA is TGTGCCGGCAGCCTGAGACAGGGTGGTCAGCCCCAGCATTTT.

This clonotype was counted at least ten times. Sequence at one end of the junction differs from germline and may be a read error. J is TRBJ2-1 and V is TRBV4-2; weak D call: TRBD2 (6 bases). The CDR3 runs to 16 residues. In germline, CDR1 is LGHNA, CDR2 YNFKEQ. This chain's CDR3 is CAGSQVDSGYTSEQFF. CDR3 coding DNA: TGTGCCGGCAGCCAAGTTGATAGCGGATATACAAGTGAGCAGTTCTTC.

The V and J genes are TRBV5-5 and TRBJ1-2; 8 bases agree with TRBD1. Germline assignment: CDR1 SGHKS and CDR2 YYEKEE (reference sequence). Losses at the gene ends were 0 bases for V and 4 bases for J; bases not matched to a gene: 2. The CDR3 spans 14 residues. The CDR3 coding sequence is TGTGCCAGCAGCTTGGGGACAGGGCTCTATGGCTACACCTTC. This codes for CASSLGTGLYGYTF.

Many counts were recorded for this clonotype. The chain employs TRBV6-1 and TRBJ2-7; D is perhaps TRBD1 (6 bases). CDR3 size: 12 residues. CDR1 MNHNS and CDR2 SASEGT come from the germline V gene. The V end lost 7 bases, the J end lost 5 bases, and 12 bases lay between the germline ends. CDR3: CASNRAENEQYF. The CDR3, as DNA: TGTGCCAGCAACAGGGCCGAAAACGAGCAGTACTTC.

This clonotype counts as medium-sized. The rearrangement joins TRBV27 to TRBJ2-3, with D perhaps TRBD1 (5 bases). CDR1 MNHEY and CDR2 SMNVEV come from the germline V gene (reference sequence). V was cut by 2 bases and J by 5 bases, with 17 bases left in between. The CDR3 extends over 16 amino acids. CDR3 loop: CASSLRVGAVKDTQYF. The DNA for the CDR3 is TGTGCCAGCAGTTTACGCGTAGGGGCGGTCAAAGATACGCAGTATTTT.

A remark on this clonotype: At one end, the junction sequence differs from germline, possibly due to a read error. The chain links TRBV4-1 to TRBJ2-1, with 11 bases identical to TRBD2. The CDR3 is 13 residues long. Per germline, CDR1 MGHRA and CDR2 YSYEKL. The CDR3 nucleotides read TGCGACAGCAGCCCCGTACTAGCGGGAGTCGGGTTCTTC. Encoded protein: CDSSPVLAGVGFF.

The rearrangement joins TRBV5-1 to TRBJ2-7; D is unclear. CDR1 and CDR2 (germline): SGHRS, YFSETQ. The CDR3 totals 15 residues. Trimming took 0 bases from V and 2 from J, leaving 12 bases between them. CDR3 nucleotide sequence: TGCGCCAGCAGCTTGGCGGCCGCGAGGACCTACGAGCAGTACTTC. Amino acids: CASSLAAARTYEQYF.

In its sample, this clonotype is medium-sized. In DNA, the CDR3 is TGCAGTGCTAGCCCAAGGAATGAGCAGTTCTTC. This gives the protein CSASPRNEQFF. This chain uses TRBV20-1 with TRBJ2-1; unclear D gene. Germline CDR1 is DFQATT and CDR2 is SNEGSKA (reference sequence). The CDR3 contains 11 residues. The ends were cut back, 3 bases at V and 7 bases at J, with 7 bases in the middle.

V is TRBV6-5 and J is TRBJ2-7; D not resolved. V shed 5 bases and J shed 5 bases, with 19 bases lying between them. The germline gives CDR1 MNHEY, CDR2 SVGAGI. The CDR3 contains 15 residues. DNA for the CDR3: TGTGCCAGCAGTAATGCCCCCGACTTACCCAACGAGCAGTACTTC. Translating it yields CASSNAPDLPNEQYF.

The chain has TRBV7-9 and TRBJ2-1; no definite D call. Germline V gene lookup returns CDR1 SEHNR and CDR2 FQNEAQ (reference sequence). This CDR3 has 15 residues. V was trimmed by 0 bases and J by 2 bases, leaving 8 bases between them. CDR3 sequence: CASSLASGPYNEQFF. The CDR3 bases are TGTGCCAGCAGCTTAGCTAGTGGTCCCTACAATGAGCAGTTCTTC.

To note about this clonotype: A junction end diverges from the germline sequence, so it may reflect a read error. V is TRBV6-5 and J is TRBJ2-5; 11 bases fit TRBD2. This CDR3 comprises 16 residues. Germline-derived CDR1 and CDR2 are MNHEY and SVGAGI. DNA for the CDR3: TGTGCCAGCAGTTACTCAGGGACTAGCGGACAAGAGACCCAATACTTC. Translation: CASSYSGTSGQETQYF.

As concerns this clonotype: Being one base from a much bigger clone, this may be a read error. The chain carries TRBV19 and TRBJ1-1; maybe TRBD1 (5 bases). The length of the CDR3 is 13 residues. Germline V gene data show CDR1 as LNHDA and CDR2 as SQIVND (reference sequence). The CDR3 nucleotides are TGTGCCAGTAGTATTGACAGAGGCACTGAAGCTCTCTTT. Its protein product is CASSIDRGTEALF.

This clonotype is labeled medium-sized (0.01 to 0.1%). The chain links TRBV15 to TRBJ2-3; D might be TRBD2 (5 bases). The CDR3 extends over 15 amino acids. V shed 0 bases and J shed 8 bases, with 15 bases lying between them. Per the germline V gene, CDR1 is LNHNV and CDR2 is YYDKDF (reference sequence). DNA for the CDR3: TGTGCCACCAGCAGAGAGGCCTGGAGCGCGGGTACGCAGTATTTT. This sequence encodes CATSREAWSAGTQYF.

With regard to this clonotype: The junction departs from the called germline gene at one end, perhaps through a read error. The genes are TRBV3-1 and TRBJ2-5; D might be TRBD1 (5 bases). This CDR3 comprises 11 residues. Germline V gene data show CDR1 as LGHDT and CDR2 as YNNKEL (reference sequence). The CDR3 DNA sequence: TGTGCCAGCAGCCAGCTTGAGACCCAGGGCTTC. Amino acids: CASSQLETQGF.

The chain has TRBV5-5 and TRBJ1-1, with D unresolved. The CDR3 extends over 14 amino acids. Deletions cut 4 bases from V and 5 bases from J, with 15 bases between. Looked up from germline, CDR1 is SGHKS and CDR2 is YYEKEE (reference sequence). CDR3 in DNA: TGTGCCAGCAGCCCCCGGGAGGAGTTTACTGAAGCTTTCTTT. It yields the protein CASSPREEFTEAFF. Full variable domain (remainder filled in from reference TRBV5-5 and TRBJ1-1): DAGVTQSPTHLIKTRGQQVTLRCSPISGHKSVSWYQQVLGQGPQFIFQYYEKEERGRGNFPDRFSARQFPNYSSELNVNALLLGDSALYLCASSPREEFTEAFFGQGTRLTVV.

The rearrangement joins TRBV7-2 to TRBJ2-5; possibly TRBD1 for D (6 bases). Germline V gives CDR1 SGHTA, CDR2 FQGNSA. Trimming stripped 5 bases from V and 4 bases from J, with 20 bases between. This CDR3 is built from 16 residues. CDR3 in DNA: TGTGCCAGCAGCAAAACGACAGGTGTGGGATCAGAGACCCAGTACTTC. Translated: CASSKTTGVGSETQYF.

Many counts were recorded for this clonotype. A single base separates this from a much larger clone, so it may be a read error. J is TRBJ1-2 and V is TRBV2; D unclear. V lost 7 bases, J lost 0 bases, and 9 bases lay in between. The CDR3 covers 13 residues. Germline CDR1 SNHLY, CDR2 FYNNEI. The CDR3 DNA is TGTGCCAGCAATCCGACAACTAACTATGGCTACACCTTC. As protein: CASNPTTNYGYTF.

In this sample, this clonotype is medium-sized. The chain employs TRBV20-1 and TRBJ2-1; possibly TRBD2 for D (6 bases). Trimming left V 3 bases short and J 8 bases short, with 14 bases between. The CDR3 is 13 amino acids. CDR1 DFQATT and CDR2 SNEGSKA come from the germline V gene (reference sequence). The CDR3 sequence: CSARGTGVYEQFF. The CDR3 region has the DNA TGCAGTGCTAGGGGGACGGGGGTTTATGAGCAGTTCTTC.